The sequence of this T cell receptor beta chain was determined in a study of cytomegalovirus exposure and HLA in healthy donors. Study context: Clustering assigned 81% of the roughly 400 genotyped donors to the Caucasian-associated ancestry cluster.

The germline V gene encodes CDR1 SGHRS and CDR2 YFSETQ. CDR3 length equals 16 residues. Primers: 60 Vbeta forward and 13 Jbeta reverse. This table comes from immunoSEQ multiplex PCR, and its TCRdb copy is limited to in-frame clones, with some not included. This repertoire shows a few hundred thousand clones, roughly 80% found once; its top ten account for approximately 2.8%. The TCR originated in a man aged 25-40 years in good health and CMV-seronegative. J is TRBJ2-5 and V is TRBV5-1; 10 bases line up with TRBD2. The better agreement between TRBJ2-7 and the DNA end casts doubt on the J call. The sequenced sample consisted of PBMCs. CDR3 coding DNA: TGCGCCAGCAGCCCTTGGCAGCGGGGGGGCCTCGACGAGCAGTACTTC. The encoded protein is CASSPWQRGGLDEQYF.